This T cell receptor (beta chain) comes out of a study of Graves' ophthalmopathy and Graves' hyperthyroidism. Study outcomes and limitations: Researchers report that a 13-signature model separated ophthalmopathy from stable hyperthyroidism, posting around 86% sensitivity and less than 82% specificity. In blood, most expanded thyroid clonotypes above 0.001 frequency were also detected.

This clonotype was seen repeatedly, ten times or more. What it recognizes is unknown. As the template, RNA transcripts were used to amplify TCR beta CDR3 regions. Second-round multiplex PCR came after first-round RT-PCR with HTBI primers. Each CDR3 protein gets one entry after TCRdb re-called the multiplex PCR reads with MiXCR. The sample includes 360,000 or so distinct CDR3 sequences, around 17% of them seen just once. This CDR3 region has 10 residues. Germline V gene lookup returns CDR1 SQVTM and CDR2 ANQGSEA. The V gene lost 7 bases and the J gene lost 2 bases, with 5 bases spanning the gap. Certain patients were not enrolled. These were patients with other autoimmune diseases, uncontrolled infections, pregnancy or lactation. Clinicians diagnosed using symptoms, serum thyroxine, TRAb, thyroid ultrasound and orbital computed tomography.

Sample: peripheral blood. This chain uses TRBV29-1 with TRBJ1-1; D unclear. This clonotype was obtained from a woman aged 18-30 years with Graves' ophthalmopathy. CDR3 DNA: TGCAGCGCAACCAACACTGAAGCTTTCTTT. Residues: CSATNTEAFF.